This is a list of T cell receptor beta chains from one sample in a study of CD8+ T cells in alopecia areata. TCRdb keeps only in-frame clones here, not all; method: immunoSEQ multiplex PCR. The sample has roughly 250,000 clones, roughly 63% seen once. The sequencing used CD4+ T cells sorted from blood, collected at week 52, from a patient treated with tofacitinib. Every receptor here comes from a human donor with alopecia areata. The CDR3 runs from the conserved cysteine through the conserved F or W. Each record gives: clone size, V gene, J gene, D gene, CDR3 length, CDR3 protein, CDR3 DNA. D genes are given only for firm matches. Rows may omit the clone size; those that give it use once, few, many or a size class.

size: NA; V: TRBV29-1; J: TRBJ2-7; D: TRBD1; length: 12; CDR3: CSVETGTYEQYF; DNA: TGCAGCGTGGAGACAGGGACCTACGAGCAGTACTTC
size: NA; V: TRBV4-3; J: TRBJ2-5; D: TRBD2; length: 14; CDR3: CASSGTRSQETQYF; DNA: TGCGCCAGCAGCGGGACTAGGAGTCAAGAGACCCAGTACTTC
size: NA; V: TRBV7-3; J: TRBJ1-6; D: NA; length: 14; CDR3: CASSLMMENSPLHF; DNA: TGTGCCAGCAGCTTAATGATGGAAAATTCACCCCTCCACTTT
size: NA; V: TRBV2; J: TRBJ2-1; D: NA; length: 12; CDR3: CASRGTVGEQFF; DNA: TGTGCCAGCAGAGGGACCGTTGGTGAGCAGTTCTTC
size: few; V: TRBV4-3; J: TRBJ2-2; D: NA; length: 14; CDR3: CASSQGPGTGELFF; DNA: TGCGCCAGCAGCCAAGGGCCGGGCACCGGGGAGCTGTTTTTT
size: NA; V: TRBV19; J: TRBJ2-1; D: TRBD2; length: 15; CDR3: CASSRLAGDYNEQFF; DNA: TGTGCCAGTAGTAGGTTAGCGGGGGACTACAATGAGCAGTTCTTC
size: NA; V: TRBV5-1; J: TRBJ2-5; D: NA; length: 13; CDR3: CASSLTPQETQYF; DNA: TGCGCCAGCAGCTTAACACCACAAGAGACCCAGTACTTC
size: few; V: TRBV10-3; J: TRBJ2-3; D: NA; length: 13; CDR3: CAISEAGPDTQYF; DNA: TGTGCCATCAGTGAGGCAGGCCCAGATACGCAGTATTTT
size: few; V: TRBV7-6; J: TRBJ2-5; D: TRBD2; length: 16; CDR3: CASSWTSGGPEETQYF; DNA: TGTGCCAGCAGCTGGACTAGCGGGGGGCCAGAAGAGACCCAGTACTTC
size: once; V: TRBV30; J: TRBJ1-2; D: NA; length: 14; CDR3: CAWSVTRSNYGYTF; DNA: TGTGCCTGGAGCGTGACACGTTCTAACTATGGCTACACCTTC